Listed here is a single T cell receptor beta chain. Its antigen has not been determined. The input lacks base qualities; no much larger clone sits a single base away. Library preparation employed the immunoSEQ multiplex PCR assay. This is the immuneACCESS table as TCRdb keeps it, with only in-frame sequences that have V and J called. A part of the clones is gone; compared with another copy, unresolved V genes explain less than half, and the rest is unexplained. This sample is represented by 25,000 to 35,000 clones; 79% of them were singletons. The top ten hold 5% to 8.5% of the sample. The CDR3 spans 13 residues, from the cysteine through the phenylalanine. This entry keeps only the CDR3 DNA: 39 bases, framed from base 1. Based on the germline V gene, the CDR1 and CDR2 sequences are KGHSH and LQKENI. V is pared back by 1 base and J by 6 bases, with 6 bases lying between the germline termini. This sample is part of a study of T cells in narcolepsy (dated by TCRdb to about 2018). With respect to the entire study: Patients with narcolepsy type 1 or type 2 (NT1, NT2) were enrolled in the study together with healthy control donors. The study sought autoreactive T cells targeting hypocretin neuron self-antigens (hypocretin, TRIB2) in narcolepsy patients, using TCR Vbeta sequencing to track clonotypes in blood and CSF.

The study at large found these results: No sequences matching autoreactive T cell clones were present in some of the blood memory CD4+ repertoires from patients and controls. Plots comparing CSF and blood CD4+ T cell clonotypes from the same patient highlighted HCRT-specific and TRIB2-specific autoreactive clonotypes. Patients and controls had comparable numbers of sequenced blood memory CD4+ clonotypes, averaging about 39,494 and 33,354, respectively. According to the report, autoreactive clonotypes were detected serially in the blood of the same patients and of different patients, but not in healthy controls.

For TCR Vbeta sequencing, memory CD4+ T cells were sorted ex vivo from the peripheral blood of narcolepsy patients and healthy controls. The clonotype was recovered from a human donor in good health. The sequenced sample consisted of memory (CD45RA-) CD4+ T cells from blood. Reading the label with the study, this specimen's cell subset or site is: memory T cells sorted ex vivo from peripheral blood. The chain is encoded by TRBV18 joined to TRBJ2-2, with the D gene too uncertain to name. Here is the DNA: TGTGCCAGCTCACCACGGGCAGCCGGGGAGCTGTTTTTT. This encodes CASSPRAAGELFF.